The 18 T cell receptor beta chains presented below share a single source sample, sequenced in a study of T cells in Graves' hyperthyroidism and ophthalmopathy (dated by TCRdb to 2018 to 2020). The method behind the library was multiplex PCR. Sequencer: Illumina HiSeq 2000. TCR beta CDR3 regions were amplified from RNA transcripts. A first-round RT-PCR of the TCR CDR3 used the HTBI primer set with the Qiagen OneStep RT-PCR kit. TCRdb reprocessed the public reads (quality trimming at Q25 with fastp, clone calling with MiXCR) and kept in-frame beta chains. CDR3 protein duplicates are merged, each entry listing the most common genes and DNA. The sample has 530,000 or so distinct CDR3 sequences on record, about 24% of them singletons. The top ten hold 11% of the sample. Specimen: blood. These receptors all stem from a young woman with Graves' ophthalmopathy.

The chain links TRBV11-2 to TRBJ2-5; D possibly corresponds to TRBD2 (6 bases). Germline assignment: CDR1 SGHAT and CDR2 FQNNGV. Trimming took 3 bases from V and 5 from J, leaving 13 bases between them. The length of the CDR3 is 14 residues. CDR3 nucleotides: TGTGCCAGCAGCTTTGAGGCGGGACGGGAGACCCAGTACTTC. As protein: CASSFEAGRETQYF.

The chain has TRBV25-1 and TRBJ2-1; 12 nucleotides line up with TRBD1. CDR1 is MGHDK, CDR2 SYGVNS, per germline. V lost 8 bases to trimming and J lost 9 bases; unmatched junction nucleotides: 5. This CDR3 is 13 amino acids long. The CDR3 DNA is TGTGCCAGCCGGGACAGGGGGCATGGTGAGCAGTTCTTC. It specifies CASRDRGHGEQFF.

This clonotype was observed many times. CDR3 residues: CASSRLQVHEQYF. The DNA for the CDR3 is TGTGCCAGCAGCAGACTACAGGTTCACGAGCAGTACTTC. The rearrangement uses TRBV11-1 and TRBJ2-7; D might be TRBD1 or TRBD2, each matching 5 bases. V was trimmed by 5 bases and J by 5 bases, leaving 13 bases between them. Germline V gene data show CDR1 as SGHAT and CDR2 as FQDESV (reference sequence). CDR3 length: 13 amino acids.

This clonotype showed up many times. The J gene is TRBJ2-2, the V gene TRBV30; D remains unclear. The CDR3 is 15 amino acids. CDR1 is GTSNPN, CDR2 SVGIG, per germline (reference sequence). V dropped 2 bases and J dropped 7 bases, with 17 bases sitting between them. CDR3 protein: CAWSQTDREVGELFF. DNA of the CDR3: TGTGCCTGGAGTCAGACGGACCGAGAGGTCGGGGAGCTGTTTTTT. Full variable domain (missing parts from reference TRBV30 and TRBJ2-2): SQTIHQWPATLVQPVGSPLSLECTVEGTSNPNLYWYRQAAGRGLQLLFYSVGIGQISSEVPQNLSASRPQDRQFILSSKKLLLSDSGFYLCAWSQTDREVGELFFGEGSRLTVL.

This clonotype occurred many times. The chain has TRBV6-1 and TRBJ1-1; TRBD1 matches 7 bases. Germline V lookup: CDR1 MNHNS, CDR2 SASEGT. After removal of 7 bases from V and 3 bases from J, the junction contained 5 bases not matched to a gene. The CDR3 runs 13 residues. CDR3 sequence (DNA): TGTGCCAGCAACAGGGGTTGGGACACTGAAGCTTTCTTT. Amino acid sequence: CASNRGWDTEAFF.

The J gene is TRBJ2-2, the V gene TRBV6-1, with D possibly matching TRBD2 (6 bases). The CDR3 covers 16 residues. The germline V gene has CDR1 MNHNS and CDR2 SASEGT. V was clipped by 5 bases and J by 0 bases, with 13 bases between them. CDR3 bases: TGTGCCAGCAGTCGCCTCGGGGGACCGAACACCGGGGAGCTGTTTTTT. It encodes CASSRLGGPNTGELFF.

The chain recombines TRBV12-3 or TRBV12-4 with TRBJ2-7; TRBD2 matches at 12 bases. The V gene end was trimmed by 7 bases and the J gene end by 4 bases; junction bases not matched to a gene: 5. This CDR3 region has 14 residues. CDR3 amino acids: CASTLTSGSYEQYF. The CDR3 DNA sequence: TGTGCCAGCACCCTGACTAGCGGGAGTTACGAGCAGTACTTC.

This clonotype was counted at least ten times. The chain couples TRBV20-1 to TRBJ1-2; D is undetermined. CDR3 length: 8 residues. Germline loops: CDR1 DFQATT, CDR2 SNEGSKA (reference sequence). Trimming stripped 7 bases from V and 8 bases from J, with 5 bases between. The CDR3 DNA reads as TGCAGTGTCTCGGGCTACACCTTC. It codes for CSVSGYTF.

This chain connects TRBV6-2 or TRBV6-3 to TRBJ2-7; D remains ambiguous. V gave up 2 bases and J gave up 0 bases, with 11 bases separating them. This CDR3 spans 15 amino acids. Germline-derived CDR1 and CDR2 are MNHEY and SVGEGT. The CDR3 sequence is CASSYLDGPSYEQYF. DNA of the CDR3: TGTGCCAGCAGTTACCTGGACGGACCCTCCTACGAGCAGTACTTC.

Worth noting for this clonotype: A junction boundary mismatches the germline segment, possibly from a read error. CDR3 bases: TGCAGCGCCCAGGCACAGTCCTACGATCAGTACTTC. As protein: CSAQAQSYDQYF. This chain joins TRBV29-1 and TRBJ2-7; D is unclear. Germline V gene data show CDR1 as SQVTM and CDR2 as ANQGSEA. CDR3 size: 12 residues.

This clonotype was counted only a few times. The chain links TRBV30 to TRBJ1-5; D is uncertain. Trimming shortened V by 4 bases and J by 5 bases, and 27 bases separated the two germline ends. The CDR3 length is 18 residues. Germline V CDR1 and CDR2: GTSNPN, SVGIG (reference sequence). The CDR3 bases are TGTGCCTGGATAGGACCGGAACAGAGGCGGTCCAAAGATCAGCCCCAGCATTTT. As protein: CAWIGPEQRRSKDQPQHF. The full variable domain, completed using reference TRBV30 and TRBJ1-5, is SQTIHQWPATLVQPVGSPLSLECTVEGTSNPNLYWYRQAAGRGLQLLFYSVGIGQISSEVPQNLSASRPQDRQFILSSKKLLLSDSGFYLCAWIGPEQRRSKDQPQHFGDGTRLSIL.

This clonotype was observed many times. For the CDR3, the DNA is TGCAGTGCTAGAGCCAAAGATTCGACAGGCCACACTGAAGCTTTCTTT. As protein: CSARAKDSTGHTEAFF. V usage is TRBV20-1 and J usage is TRBJ1-1; D perhaps matches TRBD1 (6 bases). V lost 1 base, J lost 3 bases, and 18 bases lay in between. CDR1 DFQATT and CDR2 SNEGSKA come from the germline V gene (reference sequence). This CDR3 region has 16 residues.

This clonotype showed up many times. The J gene is TRBJ1-2, the V gene TRBV20-1; a possible D gene is TRBD1 (6 bases). Trimming pared 0 bases from V and 8 bases from J, leaving 16 bases between. The germline V gene has CDR1 DFQATT and CDR2 SNEGSKA (reference sequence). This CDR3 has 14 amino acids. The CDR3 is CSARDQGPEGGYTF. The CDR3 coding sequence is TGCAGTGCTAGAGATCAGGGGCCTGAAGGAGGCTACACCTTC.

This clonotype was detected only a few times. This chain links TRBV11-2 with TRBJ1-6; TRBD1 matches 11 bases. Germline CDR1 SGHAT, CDR2 FQNNGV. Unmatched junction bases numbered 10, after V lost 5 bases and J lost 7 bases. The CDR3 runs 17 residues. The CDR3: CASSLTWTGGSNSPLHF. The CDR3, as DNA: TGTGCCAGCAGCCTGACTTGGACAGGGGGCAGCAATTCACCCCTCCACTTT.

There are a few counts of this clonotype. The chain combines TRBV15 with TRBJ1-1; D is perhaps TRBD1 (5 bases). CDR3 length: 15 amino acids. V shed 0 bases and J shed 6 bases, with 14 bases lying between them. CDR1 is LNHNV, CDR2 YYDKDF, per germline (reference sequence). The CDR3 region is CATSRDRWGVPEAFF. The CDR3 coding sequence is TGTGCCACCAGCAGAGATCGGTGGGGGGTACCTGAAGCTTTCTTT.

This clonotype has more than one count but fewer than ten. V is TRBV6-2 or TRBV6-3 and J is TRBJ2-7; 8 bases match TRBD1. The germline V gene encodes CDR1 MNHEY and CDR2 SVGEGT. Unmatched junction bases numbered 13, after V lost 4 bases and J lost 2 bases. CDR3 length equals 17 residues. The CDR3 reads CASSSVHRGERTYEQYF. DNA for the CDR3: TGTGCCAGCAGTTCCGTACACAGGGGGGAGAGGACCTACGAGCAGTACTTC.

This clonotype occurred a few times. This sequence joins TRBV12-3 or TRBV12-4 and TRBJ1-2; 8 nucleotides align to TRBD1. CDR3 size: 12 residues. The trim removed 6 bases at V and 11 bases at J, leaving 8 bases unmatched. CDR3 loop: CASSHDRGYYTF. The CDR3 bases are TGTGCCAGCAGCCACGACAGGGGTTATTACACCTTC.

The sample holds a few counts of this clonotype. This CDR3 fails to terminate in the conserved phenylalanine or tryptophan, so it likely reflects a read error. The J gene is TRBJ1-1, the V gene TRBV19; D not resolved. Deletions cut 1 base from V and 1 base from J, with 16 bases between. This CDR3 contains 17 residues. Per germline, CDR1 LNHDA and CDR2 SQIVND (reference sequence). CDR3: CASSIGLLLSANTEAFL. CDR3 DNA: TGTGCCAGTAGTATAGGTCTCCTGCTCTCAGCGAACACTGAAGCTTTCCTT.